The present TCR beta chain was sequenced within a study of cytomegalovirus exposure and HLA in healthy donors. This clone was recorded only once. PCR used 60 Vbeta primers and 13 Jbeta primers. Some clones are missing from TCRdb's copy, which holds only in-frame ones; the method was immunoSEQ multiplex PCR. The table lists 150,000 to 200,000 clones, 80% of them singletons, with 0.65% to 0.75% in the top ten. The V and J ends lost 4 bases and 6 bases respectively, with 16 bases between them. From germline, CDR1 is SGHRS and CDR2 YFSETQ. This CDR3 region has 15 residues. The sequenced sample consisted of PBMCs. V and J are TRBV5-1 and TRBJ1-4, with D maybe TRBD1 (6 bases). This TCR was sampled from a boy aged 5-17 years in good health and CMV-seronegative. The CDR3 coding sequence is TGCGCCAGCAGCCAAGGGACAATGGGAGATGAAAAACTGTTTTTT. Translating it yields CASSQGTMGDEKLFF. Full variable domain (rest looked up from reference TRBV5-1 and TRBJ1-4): KAGVTQTPRYLIKTRGQQVTLSCSPISGHRSVSWYQQTPGQGLQFLFEYFSETQRNKGNFPGRFSGRQFSNSRSEMNVSTLELGDSALYLCASSQGTMGDEKLFFGSGTQLSVL.